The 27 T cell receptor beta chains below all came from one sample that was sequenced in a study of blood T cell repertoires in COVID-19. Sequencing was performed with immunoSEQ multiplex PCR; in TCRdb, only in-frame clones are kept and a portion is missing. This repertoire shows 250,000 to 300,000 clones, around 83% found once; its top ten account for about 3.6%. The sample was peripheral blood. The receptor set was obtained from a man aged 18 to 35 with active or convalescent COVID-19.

This chain's CDR3 is CATSEGQGGETQYF. The CDR3, as DNA: TGTGCCACCAGTGAAGGACAGGGGGGGGAGACCCAGTACTTC. V is TRBV24-1 and J is TRBJ2-5, with TRBD1 identical over 10 bases. Germline V lookup: CDR1 KGHDR, CDR2 SFDVKD. V lost 4 bases to trimming and J lost 5 bases; unmatched junction nucleotides: 3. The CDR3 totals 14 residues.

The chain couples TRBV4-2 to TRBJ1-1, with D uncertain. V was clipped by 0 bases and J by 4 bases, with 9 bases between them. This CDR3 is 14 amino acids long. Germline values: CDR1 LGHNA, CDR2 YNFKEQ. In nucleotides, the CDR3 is TGTGCCAGCAGCCAAGATTTCGGAGGCACTGAAGCTTTCTTT. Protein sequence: CASSQDFGGTEAFF.

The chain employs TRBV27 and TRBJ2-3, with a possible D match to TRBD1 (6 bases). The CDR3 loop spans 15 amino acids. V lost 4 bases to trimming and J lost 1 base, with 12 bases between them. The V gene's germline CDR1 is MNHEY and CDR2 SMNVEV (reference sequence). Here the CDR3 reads CASSSWGPGTDTQYF. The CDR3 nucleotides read TGTGCCAGCAGTTCCTGGGGGCCCGGCACAGATACGCAGTATTTT.

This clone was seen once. CDR3 in amino acids: CSARGGEQFF. The CDR3 nucleotides read TGCAGTGCTAGGGGAGGTGAGCAGTTCTTC. V and J are TRBV20-1 and TRBJ2-1, with D possibly TRBD2 on 6 matching bases. The CDR3 is 10 residues long. With 3 bases removed from V and 9 bases from J, the gap between germline ends came to 6 bases. Germline lookup yields CDR1 DFQATT and CDR2 SNEGSKA (reference sequence).

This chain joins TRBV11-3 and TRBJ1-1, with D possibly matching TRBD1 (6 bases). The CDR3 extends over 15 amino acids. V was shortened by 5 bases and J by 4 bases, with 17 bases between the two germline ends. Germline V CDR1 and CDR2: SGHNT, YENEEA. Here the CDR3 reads CASSRGAAGSTEAFF. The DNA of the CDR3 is TGTGCCAGCAGCAGGGGGGCAGCGGGGAGCACTGAAGCTTTCTTT.

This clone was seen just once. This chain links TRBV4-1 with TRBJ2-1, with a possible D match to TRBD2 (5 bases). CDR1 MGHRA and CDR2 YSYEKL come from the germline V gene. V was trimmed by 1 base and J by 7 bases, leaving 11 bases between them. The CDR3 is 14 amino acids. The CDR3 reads CASSQVGVGNEQFF. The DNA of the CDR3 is TGCGCCAGCAGCCAAGTGGGAGTAGGGAATGAGCAGTTCTTC.

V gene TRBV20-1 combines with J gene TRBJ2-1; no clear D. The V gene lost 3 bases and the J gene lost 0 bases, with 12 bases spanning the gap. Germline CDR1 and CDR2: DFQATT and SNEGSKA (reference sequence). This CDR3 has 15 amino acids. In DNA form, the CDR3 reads TGCAGTGCTAGTGGTTTCAAAGCCTCCTACAATGAGCAGTTCTTC. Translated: CSASGFKASYNEQFF.

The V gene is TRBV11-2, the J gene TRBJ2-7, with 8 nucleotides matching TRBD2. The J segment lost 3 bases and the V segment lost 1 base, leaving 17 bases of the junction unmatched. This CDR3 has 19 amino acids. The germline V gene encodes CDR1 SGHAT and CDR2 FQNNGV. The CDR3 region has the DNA TGTGCCAGCAGCTTAGTTGGGGGAGGTGGAGCGGGAGAAATCTACGAGCAGTACTTC. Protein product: CASSLVGGGGAGEIYEQYF.

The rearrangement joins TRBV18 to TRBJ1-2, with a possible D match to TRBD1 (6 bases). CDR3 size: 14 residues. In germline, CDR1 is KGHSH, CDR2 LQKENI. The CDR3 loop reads CASENPGEIYGYTF. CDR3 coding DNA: TGTGCAAGCGAAAATCCAGGGGAAATCTATGGCTACACCTTC. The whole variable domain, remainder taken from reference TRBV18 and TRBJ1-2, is NAGVMQNPRHLVRRRGQEARLRCSPMKGHSHVYWYRQLPEEGLKFMVYLQKENIIDESGMPKERFSAEFPKEGPSILRIQQVVRGDSAAYFCASENPGEIYGYTFGSGTRLTVV.

CDR3 amino acids: CASSVTGSPDTQYF. The CDR3 bases are TGTGCCAGCAGTGTTACAGGTTCCCCAGATACGCAGTATTTT. J is TRBJ2-3 and V is TRBV2; possibly TRBD1 for D (5 bases). V was clipped by 4 bases and J by 4 bases, with 12 bases between them. CDR1 and CDR2 from the germline V gene are SNHLY and FYNNEI. The CDR3 has 14 residues.

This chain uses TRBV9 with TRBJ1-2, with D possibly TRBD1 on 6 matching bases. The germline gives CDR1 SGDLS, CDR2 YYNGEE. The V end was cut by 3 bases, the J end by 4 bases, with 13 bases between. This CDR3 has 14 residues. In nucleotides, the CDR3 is TGTGCCAGCAGCGGTCCGGGACAAAGCTATGGCTACACCTTC. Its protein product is CASSGPGQSYGYTF.

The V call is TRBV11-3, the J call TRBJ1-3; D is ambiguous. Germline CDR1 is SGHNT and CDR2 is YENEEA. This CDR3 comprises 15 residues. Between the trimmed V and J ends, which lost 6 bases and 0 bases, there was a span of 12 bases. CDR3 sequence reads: CASSLDGSSGNTIYF. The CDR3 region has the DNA TGTGCCAGCAGTTTGGACGGGAGCTCTGGAAACACCATATATTTT.

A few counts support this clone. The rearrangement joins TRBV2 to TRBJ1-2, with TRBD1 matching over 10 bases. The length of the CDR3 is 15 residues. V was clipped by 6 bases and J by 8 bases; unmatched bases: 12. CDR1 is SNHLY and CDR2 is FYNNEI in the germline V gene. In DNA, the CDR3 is TGTGCCAGCAGGGGGACAGGGGTAGCCCTCTCGGGCTACACCTTC. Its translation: CASRGTGVALSGYTF.

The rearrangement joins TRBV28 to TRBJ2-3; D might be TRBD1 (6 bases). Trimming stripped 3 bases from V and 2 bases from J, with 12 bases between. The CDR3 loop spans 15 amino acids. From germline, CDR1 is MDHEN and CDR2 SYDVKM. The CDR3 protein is CASSFFGGPTDTQYF. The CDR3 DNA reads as TGTGCCAGCAGTTTCTTTGGGGGCCCCACAGATACGCAGTATTTT.

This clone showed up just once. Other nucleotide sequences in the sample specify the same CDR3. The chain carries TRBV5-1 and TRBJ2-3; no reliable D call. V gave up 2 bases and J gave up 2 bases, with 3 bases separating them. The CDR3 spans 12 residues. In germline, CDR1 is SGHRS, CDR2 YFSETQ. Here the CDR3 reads CASSFNTDTQYF. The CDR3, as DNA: TGCGCCAGCAGCTTTAACACAGATACGCAGTATTTT.

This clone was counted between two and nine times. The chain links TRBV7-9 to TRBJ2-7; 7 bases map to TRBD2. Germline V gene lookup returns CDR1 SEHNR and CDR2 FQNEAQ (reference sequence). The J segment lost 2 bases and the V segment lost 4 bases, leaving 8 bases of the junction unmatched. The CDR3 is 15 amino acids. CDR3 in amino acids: CASSSPAGDPYEQYF. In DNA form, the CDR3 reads TGTGCCAGCAGCTCCCCGGCGGGGGACCCCTACGAGCAGTACTTC.

CDR3 sequence: CASSVRPLRGYGYTF. The CDR3 DNA sequence: TGTGCCAGCAGCGTACGTCCCCTTAGAGGTTATGGCTACACCTTC. V is TRBV9 and J is TRBJ1-2; D unresolved. The CDR3 runs to 15 residues. The germline CDR1 and CDR2 sequences are SGDLS and YYNGEE. V was pared by 1 base and J by 5 bases, with 15 bases between.

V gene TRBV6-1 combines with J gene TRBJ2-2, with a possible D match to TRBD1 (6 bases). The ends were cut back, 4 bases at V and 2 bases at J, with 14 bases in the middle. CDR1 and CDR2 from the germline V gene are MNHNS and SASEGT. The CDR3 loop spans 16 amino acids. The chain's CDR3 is CASSVRGITNTGELFF. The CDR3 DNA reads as TGTGCCAGCAGTGTAAGGGGGATCACTAACACCGGGGAGCTGTTTTTT.

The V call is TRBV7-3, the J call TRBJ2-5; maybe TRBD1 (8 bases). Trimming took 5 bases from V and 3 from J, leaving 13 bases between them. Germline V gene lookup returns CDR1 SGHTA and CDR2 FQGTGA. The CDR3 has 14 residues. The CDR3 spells CASSTGGVKETQYF. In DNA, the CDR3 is TGTGCCAGCAGCACAGGGGGGGTGAAAGAGACCCAGTACTTC.

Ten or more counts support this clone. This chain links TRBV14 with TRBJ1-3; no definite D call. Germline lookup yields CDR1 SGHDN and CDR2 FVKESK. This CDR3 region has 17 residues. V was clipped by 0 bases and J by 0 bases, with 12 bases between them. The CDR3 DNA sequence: TGTGCCAGCAGCCAAGACCCCGGGAGAGTCTCTGGAAACACCATATATTTT. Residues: CASSQDPGRVSGNTIYF. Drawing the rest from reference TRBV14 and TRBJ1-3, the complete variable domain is EAGVTQFPSHSVIEKGQTVTLRCDPISGHDNLYWYRRVMGKEIKFLLHFVKESKQDESGMPNNRFLAERTGGTYSTLKVQPAELEDSGVYFCASSQDPGRVSGNTIYFGEGSWLTVV.

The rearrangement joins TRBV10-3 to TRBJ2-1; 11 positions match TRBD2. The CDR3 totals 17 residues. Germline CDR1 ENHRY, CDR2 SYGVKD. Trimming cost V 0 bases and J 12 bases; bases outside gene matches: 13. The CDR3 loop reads CAISESAGTSGSSGQFF. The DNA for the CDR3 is TGTGCCATCAGTGAGTCGGCCGGGACTAGCGGATCTTCAGGGCAGTTCTTC.

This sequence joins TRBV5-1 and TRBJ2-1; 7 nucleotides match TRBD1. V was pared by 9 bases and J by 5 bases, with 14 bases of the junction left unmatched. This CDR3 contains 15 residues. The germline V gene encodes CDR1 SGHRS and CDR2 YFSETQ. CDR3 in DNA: TGCGCCACCTCCCGAGGGGGACAGAAAGACAATGAGCAGTTCTTC. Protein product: CATSRGGQKDNEQFF.

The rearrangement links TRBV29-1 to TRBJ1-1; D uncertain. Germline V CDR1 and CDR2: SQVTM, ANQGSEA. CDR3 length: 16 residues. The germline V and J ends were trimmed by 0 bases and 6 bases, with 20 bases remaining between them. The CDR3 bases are TGCAGCGTTGAAGAAATTGCGGGTTCCAGGACGGCTGAAGCTTTCTTT. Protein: CSVEEIAGSRTAEAFF. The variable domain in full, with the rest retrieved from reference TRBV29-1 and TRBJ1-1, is SAVISQKPSRDICQRGTSLTIQCQVDSQVTMMFWYRQQPGQSLTLIATANQGSEATYESGFVIDKFPISRPNLTFSTLTVSNMSPEDSSIYLCSVEEIAGSRTAEAFFGQGTRLTVV.

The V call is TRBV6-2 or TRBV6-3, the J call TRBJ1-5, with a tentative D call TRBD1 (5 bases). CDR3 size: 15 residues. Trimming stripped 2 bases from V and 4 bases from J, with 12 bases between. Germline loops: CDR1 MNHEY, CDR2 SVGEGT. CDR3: CASSYDNRLNQPQHF. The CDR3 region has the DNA TGTGCCAGCAGTTACGACAACAGGCTTAATCAGCCCCAGCATTTT.

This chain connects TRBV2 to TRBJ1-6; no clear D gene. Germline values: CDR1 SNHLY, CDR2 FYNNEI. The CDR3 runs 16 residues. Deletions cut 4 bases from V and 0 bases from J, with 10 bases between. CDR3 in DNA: TGTGCCAGCAGTGCCACTAGAAGCTCCTATAATTCACCCCTCCACTTT. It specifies CASSATRSSYNSPLHF.

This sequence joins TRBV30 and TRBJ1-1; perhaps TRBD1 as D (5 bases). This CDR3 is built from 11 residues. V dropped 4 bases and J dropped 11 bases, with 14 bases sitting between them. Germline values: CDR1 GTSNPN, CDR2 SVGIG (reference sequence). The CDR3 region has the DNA TGTGCCTGGATTCTGGGGCTCATTGCTTTCTTT. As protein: CAWILGLIAFF.

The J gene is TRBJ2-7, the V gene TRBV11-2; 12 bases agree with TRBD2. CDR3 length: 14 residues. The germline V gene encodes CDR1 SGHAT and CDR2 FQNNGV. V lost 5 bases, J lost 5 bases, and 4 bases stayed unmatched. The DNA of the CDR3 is TGTGCCAGCAGCGAGCGACTAGCGGGAGACGAGCAGTACTTC. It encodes CASSERLAGDEQYF.